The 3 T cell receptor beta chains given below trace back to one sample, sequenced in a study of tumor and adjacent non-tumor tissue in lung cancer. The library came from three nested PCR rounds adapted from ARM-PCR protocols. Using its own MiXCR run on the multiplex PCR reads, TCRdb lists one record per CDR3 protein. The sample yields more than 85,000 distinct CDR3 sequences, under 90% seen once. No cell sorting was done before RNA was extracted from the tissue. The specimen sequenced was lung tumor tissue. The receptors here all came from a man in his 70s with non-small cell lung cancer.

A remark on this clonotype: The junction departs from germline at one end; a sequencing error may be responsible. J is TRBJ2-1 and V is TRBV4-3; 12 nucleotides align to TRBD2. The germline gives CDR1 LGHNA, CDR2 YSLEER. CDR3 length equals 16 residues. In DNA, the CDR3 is TGTGCCAGCAGCCAGGAAACTAGCGGGAGGTGTAATGAGCAGTTCTTC. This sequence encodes CASSQETSGRCNEQFF.

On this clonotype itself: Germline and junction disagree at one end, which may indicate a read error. The CDR3 DNA is TGTGCCAGGAGTTTTCTGGAGGGTACTGAAGCTTTCTTT. The encoded protein is CARSFLEGTEAFF. The rearrangement uses TRBV28 and TRBJ1-1; D unresolved. Germline CDR1 reads MDHEN; CDR2 reads SYDVKM. This CDR3 is 13 amino acids long.

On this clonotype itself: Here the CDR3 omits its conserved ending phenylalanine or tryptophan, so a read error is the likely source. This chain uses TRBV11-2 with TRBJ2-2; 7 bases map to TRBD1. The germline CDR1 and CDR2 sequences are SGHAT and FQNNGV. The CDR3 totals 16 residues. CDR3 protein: CPSSLVGTGVARELFY. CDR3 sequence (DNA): TGTCCCAGCAGCTTAGTGGGCACAGGGGTTGCCCGGGAGCTGTTTTAT.